Presented here are 31 T cell receptor beta chains from one specimen sequenced in a study of CD8+CD57+ T cells in acquired aplastic anemia (dated by TCRdb to the late 2010s). The listed sequencing device is Illumina HiSeq 2000. TCR beta VDJ combination and CDR3 sequence profiling used genomic DNA as the template. TCRdb trimmed public reads at Q25 via fastp, called clones via MiXCR and kept in-frame beta chains. Identical CDR3 protein sequences are pooled into one entry, listed with their most common genes and DNA. The sample includes roughly 180,000 distinct CDR3 sequences, with 40% to 50% observed a single time. The ten largest clones represent under 3% of the sample. Sequencing input: sorted CD4+, CD8+, or CD8+CD57+ T cells (not recorded which) from PBMCs. These receptors were obtained from a human donor in good health.

This chain connects TRBV11-2 to TRBJ2-5, with 10 bases fitting TRBD1. Per the germline V gene, CDR1 is SGHAT and CDR2 is FQNNGV. This CDR3 spans 15 amino acids. V gave up 0 bases and J gave up 5 bases; unmatched junction bases: 3. The CDR3 region has the DNA TGTGCCAGCAGCTTAGATAGGGACAGGGGTGAGACCCAGTACTTC. It codes for CASSLDRDRGETQYF. Supplemented by reference TRBV11-2 and TRBJ2-5, the full variable domain reads EAGVAQSPRYKIIEKRQSVAFWCNPISGHATLYWYQQILGQGPKLLIQFQNNGVVDDSQLPKDRFSAERLKGVDSTLKIQPAKLEDSAVYLCASSLDRDRGETQYFGPGTRLLVL.

This clonotype appeared a single time. This clone may be a read error of a much larger clone one base away. CDR3 residues: CASSLTRGRDRGYSEAFF. The CDR3 bases are TGTGCCAGCAGCTTAACGCGAGGTCGGGACAGGGGGTATTCTGAAGCTTTCTTT. The chain is built from TRBV11-1 and TRBJ1-1; 11 positions match TRBD1. Germline V lookup: CDR1 SGHAT, CDR2 FQDESV (reference sequence). Trimming took 2 bases from V and 6 from J; bases not matched to a gene: 14. CDR3 length: 18 residues. Combining the CDR3 with reference TRBV11-1 and TRBJ1-1 gives the whole variable domain EAEVAQSPRYKITEKSQAVAFWCDPISGHATLYWYRQILGQGPELLVQFQDESVVDDSQLPKDRFSAERLKGVDSTLKIQPAELGDSAMYLCASSLTRGRDRGYSEAFFGQGTRLTVV.

This clonotype was observed a single time. The rearrangement uses TRBV10-3 and TRBJ2-7; D gene ambiguous. Trimming stripped 11 bases from V and 3 bases from J, with 11 bases between. CDR1 is ENHRY, CDR2 SYGVKD, per germline. The CDR3 is made up of 11 amino acids. CDR3 loop: CARGYRYEQYF. DNA of the CDR3: TGTGCCCGAGGATACCGCTACGAGCAGTACTTC.

V is TRBV19 and J is TRBJ1-2, with 7 bases matching TRBD1. CDR3 length: 14 amino acids. The germline V gene has CDR1 LNHDA and CDR2 SQIVND (reference sequence). Trimming took 4 bases from V and 8 from J; bases not matched to a gene: 10. CDR3 region: CASSTATGLGGYTF. CDR3 nucleotides: TGTGCCAGTAGTACCGCGACAGGGCTTGGCGGCTACACCTTC.

This clonotype occurred a few times. The chain links TRBV6-1 to TRBJ2-1, with 8 bases lining up with TRBD1. The CDR3 loop spans 16 amino acids. With V trimmed by 5 bases and J by 5 bases, 11 bases remained unmatched. Germline V gene sequence: CDR1 MNHNS, CDR2 SASEGT. CDR3 sequence (DNA): TGTGCCAGCAGTCGCACCCGGGACAGGAGCCACAATGAGCAGTTCTTC. Translating it yields CASSRTRDRSHNEQFF.

This clonotype was observed once. The CDR3 is CASMGTSETQYF. The CDR3 bases are TGTGCCAGCATGGGGACTAGCGAGACCCAGTACTTC. The genes are TRBV2 and TRBJ2-5, with TRBD2 identical over 9 bases. CDR3 length: 12 residues. Losses at the gene ends were 7 bases for V and 5 bases for J; bases not matched to a gene: 2. The germline CDR1 and CDR2 sequences are SNHLY and FYNNEI.

The sample holds many counts of this clonotype. The genes are TRBV24-1 and TRBJ2-2, with unresolved D. The CDR3 has 9 residues. Germline V gives CDR1 KGHDR, CDR2 SFDVKD. The CDR3 nucleotides are TGTGCGAACACCGGGGAGCTGTTTTTT. It codes for CANTGELFF.

This clonotype has a count of ten or more. The gene calls are TRBV4-1 and TRBJ2-1, with TRBD1 matching over 8 bases. This CDR3 is 13 amino acids long. Losses at the gene ends were 2 bases for V and 13 bases for J; bases not matched to a gene: 7. The V gene's germline CDR1 is MGHRA and CDR2 YSYEKL. CDR3 nucleotide sequence: TGCGCCAGCAGCCAACTGGACAGGGTCGGTCAGTTCTTC. It is translated as CASSQLDRVGQFF.

The rearrangement links TRBV2 to TRBJ1-2; the D is unclear. V lost 5 bases and J 0 bases, leaving 7 bases between the germline ends. The CDR3 length is 13 residues. Germline-derived CDR1 and CDR2 are SNHLY and FYNNEI. The CDR3 sequence: CASSFSANYGYTF. Here the CDR3 DNA reads TGTGCCAGCAGTTTTTCAGCTAACTATGGCTACACCTTC. Together with reference TRBV2 and TRBJ1-2, the CDR3 gives the full variable domain: EPEVTQTPSHQVTQMGQEVILRCVPISNHLYFYWYRQILGQKVEFLVSFYNNEISEKSEIFDDQFSVERPDGSNFTLKIRSTKLEDSAMYFCASSFSANYGYTFGSGTRLTVV.

The chain carries TRBV20-1 and TRBJ2-1; 11 nucleotides line up with TRBD2. CDR3 size: 14 residues. V shed 5 bases, J shed 6 bases, and the junction held 6 bases outside the gene matches. The germline V gene has CDR1 DFQATT and CDR2 SNEGSKA (reference sequence). The CDR3 sequence: CSAGGLAAPNEQFF. DNA for the CDR3: TGCAGTGCTGGGGGACTAGCGGCTCCCAATGAGCAGTTCTTC.

V usage is TRBV10-3 and J usage is TRBJ1-4; tentatively, D is TRBD1 (6 bases). This CDR3 contains 16 residues. The V end was cut by 3 bases, the J end by 0 bases, with 11 bases between. Germline V lookup: CDR1 ENHRY, CDR2 SYGVKD. The CDR3 DNA is TGTGCCATCAGTGAAAGGGGGTCGACAACTAATGAAAAACTGTTTTTT. Protein product: CAISERGSTTNEKLFF.

V usage is TRBV19 and J usage is TRBJ2-7; D uncertain. Per the germline V gene, CDR1 is LNHDA and CDR2 is SQIVND (reference sequence). Trimming took 9 bases from V and 7 from J, leaving 19 bases between them. CDR3 length equals 13 residues. The CDR3 DNA reads as TGTGCCAGCAGCTTCCTTTCCGTCGGGGAGCAGTACTTC. Residues: CASSFLSVGEQYF.

The chain couples TRBV29-1 to TRBJ1-5; maybe TRBD1 (5 bases). The germline CDR1 and CDR2 sequences are SQVTM and ANQGSEA. The V and J ends lost 5 bases and 3 bases respectively, with 14 bases between them. CDR3 length: 14 residues. CDR3 sequence reads: CSVTGTDPNQPQHF. CDR3 sequence (DNA): TGCAGCGTTACCGGGACTGACCCCAATCAGCCCCAGCATTTT.

The rearrangement links TRBV20-1 to TRBJ2-1; 10 nucleotides line up with TRBD2. From germline, CDR1 is DFQATT and CDR2 SNEGSKA (reference sequence). The CDR3 contains 15 residues. V was pared by 1 base and J by 3 bases, with 3 bases of the junction left unmatched. The CDR3, as DNA: TGCAGTGCTAGAGTGGGACTAGCGTACTACAATGAGCAGTTCTTC. Protein sequence: CSARVGLAYYNEQFF.

This clonotype was recorded many times. At one end the junction does not follow the germline gene, possibly because of a read error. The gene calls are TRBV7-7 and TRBJ2-5; D is tentatively TRBD1 or TRBD2 (7 bases each). The germline V gene has CDR1 SSHAT and CDR2 FNYEAQ (reference sequence). CDR3 size: 15 residues. Here the CDR3 DNA reads TGTGCTAGCAGCTTAGTGACAGGGAGGGAAGAGACCCAGTACTTC. It is translated as CASSLVTGREETQYF.

The rearrangement uses TRBV6-2 or TRBV6-3 and TRBJ1-2; weak D call: TRBD1 (5 bases). CDR1 is MNHEY and CDR2 is SVGEGT in the germline V gene. Trimming cost V 2 bases and J 8 bases, with 18 bases left between them. CDR3 length: 15 residues. The CDR3 is CASSYTDTSLVGYTF. The DNA of the CDR3 is TGTGCCAGCAGTTACACGGACACCTCCCTGGTCGGCTACACCTTC.

Worth noting for this clonotype: One junction end does not reproduce the germline sequence, and a read error may be involved. The chain employs TRBV10-2 and TRBJ2-3; no definite D call. Germline V lookup: CDR1 WSHSY, CDR2 SAAADI. The CDR3 is 13 amino acids. In nucleotides, the CDR3 is TGTGCCAGCAGAGTAGCTAGCACAGATACGCAGTATTTT. Protein sequence: CASRVASTDTQYF.

With respect to this clonotype: A read error may produce the germline difference seen at one junction end. This chain joins TRBV4-1 and TRBJ2-3, with 10 positions matching TRBD2. Per the germline V gene, CDR1 is MGHRA and CDR2 is YSYEKL. The CDR3 contains 14 residues. The chain's CDR3 is CASSQGTSEDTQYF. The CDR3 DNA follows: TGTGCCAGCAGCCAAGGGACTAGCGAGGATACGCAGTATTTT.

This chain uses TRBV20-1 with TRBJ2-5, with D perhaps assigned TRBD1 or TRBD2 (5 bases each). The germline V and J ends were trimmed by 6 bases and 3 bases, with 11 bases remaining between them. CDR1 is DFQATT and CDR2 is SNEGSKA in the germline V gene (reference sequence). The CDR3 loop spans 12 amino acids. CDR3 amino acids: CSAWDREETQYF. Written as DNA, the CDR3 is TGCAGTGCATGGGACCGCGAAGAGACCCAGTACTTC.

This clonotype was seen once. J is TRBJ2-5 and V is TRBV25-1, with 8 bases matching TRBD2. J was trimmed by 3 bases and V by 6 bases; bases with no gene match: 3. CDR1 and CDR2 from the germline V gene are MGHDK and SYGVNS. The CDR3 runs 13 residues. CDR3 protein: CASRLAGKETQYF. CDR3 nucleotides: TGTGCCAGCAGATTAGCGGGGAAAGAGACCCAGTACTTC.

There are many counts of this clonotype. J is TRBJ1-6 and V is TRBV12-3 or TRBV12-4; 8 positions match TRBD1. V was clipped by 4 bases and J by 8 bases; unmatched bases: 7. This CDR3 is built from 15 residues. CDR3 sequence reads: CASSYGRGLYSPLHF. CDR3 nucleotides: TGTGCCAGCAGTTATGGCAGGGGGCTATATTCACCCCTCCACTTT.

The chain employs TRBV10-2 and TRBJ2-1, with 8 bases lining up with TRBD2. After removal of 8 bases from V and 2 bases from J, the junction contained 2 bases not matched to a gene. Germline V gene data show CDR1 as WSHSY and CDR2 as SAAADI. CDR3 length equals 13 residues. The CDR3 here is CASREGTYNEQFF. The CDR3 DNA reads TGCGCCAGCCGGGAGGGGACCTACAATGAGCAGTTCTTC.

This clonotype was seen ten or more times. The CDR3 loop reads CASSDSRQNYGYTF. CDR3 coding DNA: TGTGCCAGCAGCGACAGCAGACAGAACTATGGCTACACCTTC. The genes are TRBV28 and TRBJ1-2, with D possibly matching TRBD1 (5 bases). Trimming shortened V by 6 bases and J by 2 bases, and 13 bases separated the two germline ends. Germline V gene sequence: CDR1 MDHEN, CDR2 SYDVKM. The CDR3 runs 14 residues.

This clonotype was seen repeatedly, ten times or more. The chain combines TRBV7-2 with TRBJ2-5; D is uncertain. V lost 3 bases to trimming and J lost 4 bases, with 3 bases between them. The CDR3 extends over 11 amino acids. Germline lookup yields CDR1 SGHTA and CDR2 FQGNSA. CDR3 residues: CASSFGETQYF. The CDR3 coding sequence is TGTGCCAGCAGCTTCGGAGAGACCCAGTACTTC.

This clonotype was seen ten or more times. The chain employs TRBV7-2 and TRBJ2-7; D remains ambiguous. The germline CDR1 and CDR2 sequences are SGHTA and FQGNSA. The CDR3 is made up of 11 amino acids. Trimming pared 5 bases from V and 5 bases from J, leaving 7 bases between. The CDR3 DNA is TGTGCCAGCAGCCTCCAGAACGAGCAGTACTTC. It codes for CASSLQNEQYF.

This clonotype came up a few times. The chain couples TRBV30 to TRBJ2-2; no definite D call. Trimming removed 2 bases at V and 5 bases at J, with 12 bases between. The CDR3 runs to 14 residues. CDR1 is GTSNPN and CDR2 is SVGIG in the germline V gene (reference sequence). The CDR3 reads CAWSIQAVTGELFF. CDR3 coding DNA: TGTGCCTGGAGTATTCAGGCCGTAACCGGGGAGCTGTTTTTT.

The chain carries TRBV12-3 or TRBV12-4 and TRBJ2-1; 7 bases align to TRBD1. The CDR3 loop spans 17 amino acids. The junction had 9 bases not matched to a gene; V was cut back by 4 bases and J by 0 bases. The CDR3 is CASSSGGQASSYNEQFF. The CDR3 nucleotides read TGTGCCAGCAGTTCCGGCGGACAGGCTAGCTCCTACAATGAGCAGTTCTTC.

As regards this clonotype: At one end the junction does not follow the germline gene, possibly because of a read error. The chain couples TRBV2 to TRBJ1-2; D is unclear. Germline CDR1 reads SNHLY; CDR2 reads FYNNEI. The CDR3 is made up of 13 amino acids. CDR3 sequence reads: CASREARGWSYTF. The CDR3, as DNA: TGTGCCAGCAGGGAAGCCCGGGGTTGGAGCTACACCTTC.

The CDR3 loop reads CASSYSRANEQFF. The CDR3 DNA sequence: TGTGCCAGCAGTTACTCTCGGGCCAATGAGCAGTTCTTC. The V and J genes are TRBV6-5 and TRBJ2-1; D unresolved. CDR3 length equals 13 residues. CDR1 and CDR2 (germline): MNHEY, SVGAGI. V was trimmed by 0 bases and J by 6 bases, leaving 6 bases between them.

This clonotype was recorded at least ten times. This chain joins TRBV20-1 and TRBJ2-4; D is perhaps TRBD1 (6 bases). The CDR3 runs to 14 residues. The germline V gene encodes CDR1 DFQATT and CDR2 SNEGSKA (reference sequence). V gave up 3 bases and J gave up 8 bases, with 17 bases separating them. The CDR3 DNA follows: TGCAGTGCTAGGAGCCAATCACAGGGCTACATTCAGTACTTC. Protein product: CSARSQSQGYIQYF.

The chain is built from TRBV28 and TRBJ1-2, with 7 bases aligning to TRBD1. With 6 bases clipped from V and 5 bases from J, the junction kept 9 bases outside the gene matches. Germline values: CDR1 MDHEN, CDR2 SYDVKM. The CDR3 loop spans 14 amino acids. CDR3 loop: CASSEGGGLYGYTF. The CDR3 nucleotides are TGTGCCAGCAGCGAAGGGGGCGGACTATATGGCTACACCTTC.